A selection of T cell receptor beta chains follows, all from one sample in a study of regulatory T cells in long-lasting Graves disease. TCRdb reanalysed the multiplex PCR reads using MiXCR and keeps one entry per CDR3 protein. The sample lists approximately 480,000 distinct CDR3 sequences, 15% to 20% seen once, with 12% in the top ten. The same sample was also used in a study of T cells in Graves' hyperthyroidism and ophthalmopathy.

The sequencing here drew on peripheral blood mononuclear cells (PBMCs), taken at new diagnosis, from a patient treated with antithyroid drugs. These receptors were taken from a middle-aged man with Graves disease. CDR3s include the opening cysteine and the closing phenylalanine or tryptophan. The D gene is left open where the match is weak. Size values are once, few and many counts, or a class for expanded clones, and some rows have none.

d_gene: NA; abundance: many; v_gene: TRBV20-1; j_gene: TRBJ1-1; CDR3aa: CSARVVGTEAFF; CDR3nt: TGCAGTGCTAGAGTCGTAGGCACTGAAGCTTTCTTT
d_gene: NA; abundance: NA; v_gene: TRBV20-1; j_gene: TRBJ2-1; CDR3aa: CSAPRRGMNEQFF; CDR3nt: TGCAGTGCTCCCCGGAGGGGAATGAATGAGCAGTTCTTC
d_gene: NA; abundance: many; v_gene: TRBV6-4; j_gene: TRBJ1-1; CDR3aa: CASSDDGSGKTEAFF; CDR3nt: TGTGCCAGCAGTGACGACGGGAGTGGGAAGACTGAAGCTTTCTTT
d_gene: TRBD2; abundance: NA; v_gene: TRBV28; j_gene: TRBJ2-7; CDR3aa: CASSLPSGRSYEQYF; CDR3nt: TGTGCCAGCAGTTTACCTAGCGGGAGGTCCTACGAGCAGTACTTC
d_gene: TRBD1; abundance: many; v_gene: TRBV5-1; j_gene: TRBJ2-7; CDR3aa: CASSLEGQVGEQYF; CDR3nt: TGCGCCAGCAGCTTGGAAGGACAGGTTGGCGAGCAGTACTTC
d_gene: TRBD2; abundance: few; v_gene: TRBV2; j_gene: TRBJ2-3; CDR3aa: CASKWGGVTDTQYF; CDR3nt: TGTGCCAGCAAATGGGGGGGAGTGACAGATACGCAGTATTTT
d_gene: NA; abundance: many; v_gene: TRBV20-1; j_gene: TRBJ1-2; CDR3aa: CSARTGGSLSNYGYTF; CDR3nt: TGCAGTGCTAGGACCGGGGGATCCCTTTCTAACTATGGCTACACCTTC
d_gene: TRBD1; abundance: NA; v_gene: TRBV19; j_gene: TRBJ2-5; CDR3aa: CASSRGGVMGETQYF; CDR3nt: TGTGCCAGTAGCAGAGGGGGCGTCATGGGAGAGACCCAGTACTTC
d_gene: NA; abundance: many; v_gene: TRBV2; j_gene: TRBJ2-1; CDR3aa: CASNRDSHNEQFF; CDR3nt: TGTGCCAGCAACCGGGACTCTCACAATGAGCAGTTCTTC
d_gene: NA; abundance: many; v_gene: TRBV11-2; j_gene: TRBJ2-3; CDR3aa: CASSLDPTASTDTQYF; CDR3nt: TGTGCCAGCAGCTTAGACCCCACAGCTAGCACAGATACGCAGTATTTT
d_gene: TRBD1; abundance: many; v_gene: TRBV19; j_gene: TRBJ1-5; CDR3aa: CASSLDRAINQPQHF; CDR3nt: TGTGCCAGTAGTCTGGACAGGGCAATCAATCAGCCCCAGCATTTT
d_gene: TRBD2; abundance: many; v_gene: TRBV4-1; j_gene: TRBJ2-2; CDR3aa: CASSQGRGGSRTGELFF; CDR3nt: TGCGCCAGCAGCCAAGGGAGGGGCGGGAGCCGCACCGGGGAGCTGTTTTTT
d_gene: TRBD1; abundance: few; v_gene: TRBV24-1; j_gene: TRBJ2-3; CDR3aa: CATSEGTGADTQYF; CDR3nt: TGTGCCACCAGTGAGGGCACAGGGGCAGATACGCAGTATTTT
d_gene: TRBD2; abundance: NA; v_gene: TRBV19; j_gene: TRBJ2-1; CDR3aa: CASSGLAGDNEQFF; CDR3nt: TGTGCCAGTAGTGGACTAGCGGGGGACAATGAGCAGTTCTTC
d_gene: NA; abundance: few; v_gene: TRBV3-1; j_gene: TRBJ2-1; CDR3aa: CASSLSDRWNNEQFF; CDR3nt: TGTGCCAGCAGCCTTTCCGACAGGTGGAACAATGAGCAGTTCTTC
d_gene: TRBD1; abundance: NA; v_gene: TRBV5-1; j_gene: TRBJ2-7; CDR3aa: CASSLEDRDEQYF; CDR3nt: TGCGCCAGCAGCCTGGAAGACAGGGACGAGCAGTACTTC
d_gene: NA; abundance: many; v_gene: TRBV7-9; j_gene: TRBJ1-2; CDR3aa: CASRKPGTYGYTF; CDR3nt: TGTGCCAGCAGGAAACCCGGGACTTATGGCTACACCTTC
d_gene: NA; abundance: NA; v_gene: TRBV9; j_gene: TRBJ2-3; CDR3aa: CASSVYAETDTQYF; CDR3nt: TGTGCCAGCAGCGTATACGCAGAAACAGATACGCAGTATTTT
d_gene: NA; abundance: many; v_gene: TRBV7-8; j_gene: TRBJ2-1; CDR3aa: CASSWGVLNEQFF; CDR3nt: TGTGCCAGCAGCTGGGGCGTACTCAATGAGCAGTTCTTC
d_gene: TRBD1; abundance: few; v_gene: TRBV2; j_gene: TRBJ1-3; CDR3aa: CASSARQGSGNTIYF; CDR3nt: TGTGCCAGCAGTGCAAGACAGGGGTCTGGAAACACCATATATTTT
d_gene: TRBD1; abundance: once; v_gene: TRBV29-1; j_gene: TRBJ1-1; CDR3aa: CSVEVQGTNTEAFF; CDR3nt: TGCAGCGTAGAAGTACAGGGGACGAACACTGAAGCTTTCTTT
d_gene: NA; abundance: few; v_gene: TRBV27; j_gene: TRBJ1-5; CDR3aa: CASSRGAANQPQHF; CDR3nt: TGTGCCAGCTCTCGGGGGGCGGCTAATCAGCCCCAGCATTTT
d_gene: TRBD2; abundance: NA; v_gene: TRBV20-1; j_gene: TRBJ2-2; CDR3aa: CSAPRLAGGPTGELFF; CDR3nt: TGCAGTGCTCCTCGACTAGCGGGAGGTCCCACCGGGGAGCTGTTTTTT
d_gene: NA; abundance: NA; v_gene: TRBV7-2; j_gene: TRBJ2-7; CDR3aa: CASSIYFYEQYF; CDR3nt: TGTGCCAGCAGCATTTACTTCTACGAGCAGTACTTC
d_gene: TRBD1; abundance: many; v_gene: TRBV7-9; j_gene: TRBJ2-7; CDR3aa: CASSFTIRDRDYEQYF; CDR3nt: TGTGCCAGCAGCTTCACCATTCGGGACAGGGACTACGAGCAGTACTTC
d_gene: NA; abundance: few; v_gene: TRBV6-1; j_gene: TRBJ1-6; CDR3aa: CASSPTVSGNSPLHF; CDR3nt: TGTGCCAGCAGCCCTACAGTTAGCGGAAATTCACCCCTCCACTTT
d_gene: NA; abundance: NA; v_gene: TRBV28; j_gene: TRBJ2-1; CDR3aa: CASSDPTGSPYNEQFF; CDR3nt: TGTGCCAGCAGTGATCCTACAGGGTCTCCCTACAATGAGCAGTTCTTC
d_gene: NA; abundance: NA; v_gene: TRBV20-1; j_gene: TRBJ1-5; CDR3aa: CSASPPRQGFNQPQHF; CDR3nt: TGCAGTGCCTCCCCGCCGAGGCAGGGCTTCAATCAGCCCCAGCATTTT
d_gene: NA; abundance: many; v_gene: TRBV11-2; j_gene: TRBJ2-7; CDR3aa: CASSVDSSSSYEQYF; CDR3nt: TGTGCCAGCAGCGTGGACAGTAGCAGCTCCTACGAGCAGTACTTC
d_gene: TRBD1; abundance: few; v_gene: TRBV29-1; j_gene: TRBJ1-2; CDR3aa: CSVATDRERDGYTF; CDR3nt: TGCAGCGTCGCCACCGACAGGGAACGAGATGGCTACACCTTC
d_gene: NA; abundance: many; v_gene: TRBV15; j_gene: TRBJ2-3; CDR3aa: CATSGLGGTDTQYF; CDR3nt: TGTGCCACCAGCGGATTAGGGGGCACAGATACGCAGTATTTT
d_gene: NA; abundance: many; v_gene: TRBV7-9; j_gene: TRBJ2-7; CDR3aa: CASGGRGYEQYF; CDR3nt: TGTGCCAGCGGGGGCAGGGGATACGAGCAGTACTTC
d_gene: TRBD2; abundance: few; v_gene: TRBV29-1; j_gene: TRBJ2-1; CDR3aa: CSVGFSGSVNEQFF; CDR3nt: TGCAGCGTTGGATTTAGCGGGAGCGTAAATGAGCAGTTCTTC
d_gene: TRBD2; abundance: many; v_gene: TRBV30; j_gene: TRBJ2-7; CDR3aa: CAWSGSGSYEQYF; CDR3nt: TGTGCCTGGAGTGGTAGCGGGAGTTACGAGCAGTACTTC
d_gene: NA; abundance: many; v_gene: TRBV6-5; j_gene: TRBJ1-5; CDR3aa: CASSYSMLRPQHF; CDR3nt: TGTGCCAGCAGTTACTCGATGCTTCGTCCCCAGCATTTT
d_gene: TRBD1; abundance: few; v_gene: TRBV5-1; j_gene: TRBJ1-1; CDR3aa: CASSSTGAGTEAFF; CDR3nt: TGCGCCAGCAGCTCAACAGGGGCGGGGACTGAAGCTTTCTTT
d_gene: NA; abundance: few; v_gene: TRBV19; j_gene: TRBJ1-1; CDR3aa: CASSLSFGSTEAFF; CDR3nt: TGTGCCAGTAGTCTGTCCTTCGGGAGCACTGAAGCTTTCTTT
d_gene: NA; abundance: many; v_gene: TRBV20-1; j_gene: TRBJ2-1; CDR3aa: CSARDPGALYNEQFF; CDR3nt: TGCAGTGCTAGAGATCCAGGGGCCCTTTACAATGAGCAGTTCTTC
d_gene: NA; abundance: few; v_gene: TRBV6-1; j_gene: TRBJ1-2; CDR3aa: CASTLQRELNYGYTF; CDR3nt: TGTGCCAGCACCCTGCAAAGAGAACTAAACTATGGCTACACCTTC
d_gene: NA; abundance: NA; v_gene: TRBV25-1; j_gene: TRBJ1-5; CDR3aa: CASSGNTGLGGNQPQHF; CDR3nt: TGTGCCAGCAGTGGCAACACAGGGCTGGGGGGCAATCAGCCCCAGCATTTT
d_gene: NA; abundance: few; v_gene: TRBV10-2; j_gene: TRBJ2-3; CDR3aa: CAGARDPPPDTQYF; CDR3nt: TGCGCGGGCGCACGCGACCCTCCCCCCGATACGCAGTATTTT
d_gene: NA; abundance: many; v_gene: TRBV6-1; j_gene: TRBJ2-7; CDR3aa: CASIITWAAGSYEQYF; CDR3nt: TGTGCCAGCATTATCACCTGGGCGGCCGGCTCCTACGAGCAGTACTTC
d_gene: NA; abundance: many; v_gene: TRBV28; j_gene: TRBJ2-4; CDR3aa: CASSSRVGDIQYF; CDR3nt: TGTGCCAGCAGTTCCAGGGTTGGGGACATTCAGTACTTC
d_gene: TRBD2; abundance: many; v_gene: TRBV2; j_gene: TRBJ2-2; CDR3aa: CASSKRDAATGELFF; CDR3nt: TGTGCCAGCAGTAAGCGGGATGCGGCCACCGGGGAGCTGTTTTTT
d_gene: NA; abundance: NA; v_gene: TRBV7-3; j_gene: TRBJ2-7; CDR3aa: CATPIPGTSHYEQYF; CDR3nt: TGTGCCACCCCAATTCCGGGAACCTCCCACTACGAGCAGTACTTC
d_gene: TRBD2; abundance: few; v_gene: TRBV19; j_gene: TRBJ2-2; CDR3aa: CASRVLAGVVGELFF; CDR3nt: TGTGCCAGTAGAGTCCTAGCGGGAGTCGTCGGGGAGCTGTTTTTT
d_gene: TRBD2; abundance: NA; v_gene: TRBV5-1; j_gene: TRBJ2-5; CDR3aa: CASSLRLAGLETQYF; CDR3nt: TGTGCCAGCAGCTTGAGACTAGCGGGTCTGGAGACCCAGTACTTC
d_gene: NA; abundance: many; v_gene: TRBV7-2; j_gene: TRBJ2-7; CDR3aa: CASSPNPPYEQYF; CDR3nt: TGTGCCAGCAGCCCCAACCCCCCCTACGAGCAGTACTTC
d_gene: NA; abundance: many; v_gene: TRBV19; j_gene: TRBJ2-1; CDR3aa: CASSPWVGVGSYNEQFF; CDR3nt: TGTGCCAGTAGTCCTTGGGTGGGAGTTGGTTCCTACAATGAGCAGTTCTTC
d_gene: NA; abundance: once; v_gene: TRBV5-1; j_gene: TRBJ2-1; CDR3aa: CASSFTRSSYNEQFF; CDR3nt: TGCGCCAGCAGCTTCACGAGAAGCTCCTACAATGAGCAGTTCTTC
d_gene: NA; abundance: NA; v_gene: TRBV11-2; j_gene: TRBJ2-4; CDR3aa: CASSFRGDTAKNIQYF; CDR3nt: TGTGCCAGCAGCTTTCGTGGGGATACAGCCAAAAACATTCAGTACTTC
d_gene: TRBD2; abundance: NA; v_gene: TRBV12-5; j_gene: TRBJ2-7; CDR3aa: CASGLGLANYEQYF; CDR3nt: TGTGCTAGTGGACTCGGACTAGCAAATTACGAGCAGTACTTC
d_gene: TRBD2; abundance: few; v_gene: TRBV7-9; j_gene: TRBJ2-3; CDR3aa: CASSSTLAGVRATDTQYF; CDR3nt: TGTGCCAGCAGCTCTACCCTAGCGGGAGTGAGGGCCACAGATACGCAGTATTTT
d_gene: NA; abundance: few; v_gene: TRBV15; j_gene: TRBJ2-5; CDR3aa: CATSRGSPQETQYF; CDR3nt: TGTGCCACCAGCAGAGGTAGCCCTCAAGAGACCCAGTACTTC
d_gene: NA; abundance: NA; v_gene: TRBV19; j_gene: TRBJ2-2; CDR3aa: CASERRRGTGELFF; CDR3nt: TGTGCCAGCGAGAGGAGGAGGGGCACCGGGGAGCTGTTTTTT